The entry below gives a single TCR beta chain sequence along with its context. Its antigen is not yet known. Base qualities are not recorded, but no much larger clone differs from it by a single base. The sample comes from a study of OX40 agonist ivuxolimab in advanced cancers. Background for the entire study: Ivuxolimab was a fully human IgG2 agonistic monoclonal antibody targeting the costimulatory receptor OX40 (CD134). Intravenous ivuxolimab was administered to patients every 2 weeks at six dose levels: 0.01, 0.1, 0.3, 1.5, 3 and 10 mg/kg. Among the approximately 50 dose-escalation patients, around 20 had hepatocellular carcinoma, 15 or so melanoma, 9 renal cell carcinoma and 9 head and neck cancer. Prior anti-PD-1, anti-PD-L1 or anti-CTLA-4 therapy was permitted, and checkpoint inhibitors had been received by 40% to 50% of dose-escalation patients. Three dose-escalation patients achieved partial responses, one with hepatocellular carcinoma and two with cutaneous melanoma. The paper describes the monotherapy dose-escalation part (N ≈ 49 patients) of the phase I trial of ivuxolimab. In the dose-escalation cohort, 65% to 85% of patients were male, and the mean age was approximately 60 years with a range of roughly 20 to 85. The point of sequencing TCRbeta in the periphery was to test whether ivuxolimab changed TCR sequence diversity and drove clonal T-cell expansion.

The trial excluded patients who had a history of autoimmune disease or were on systemic immunosuppression. Peripheral blood for TCR sequencing was collected from all dose cohorts at baseline, on cycle 4 day 1, and on cycle 7 day 1. The samples were drawn from a first-in-human, open-label, multicenter phase I dose-escalation trial of ivuxolimab. Adults with locally advanced or metastatic melanoma, renal cell carcinoma, hepatocellular carcinoma or head and neck squamous cell carcinoma were enrolled in the trial. Before TCR sequencing, CD4+ T cells and CD8+ T cells were sorted from peripheral blood as separate populations. Findings and caveats that apply to the study as a whole: Low levels of normalized T-cell clonal expansion were also seen in some patients who did not respond. At doses of 0.1 to 3.0 mg/kg, clonal expansion of both CD4+ and CD8+ blood T cells was observed from baseline to week 6. Which antigens the clonally expanded peripheral T cells were specific for was not determined. Partial responders in the 0.1-3.0 mg/kg groups had among the lowest normalized peripheral clonal expansion, especially among CD8+ T cells. On average, CD8+ T cells showed more expanded clones than CD4+ T cells after ivuxolimab.

V and J lose 1 base and 2 bases, and a span of 3 bases separates them. The germline V gene provides CDR1 SGHAT and CDR2 FQNNGV. Reading from cysteine to phenylalanine, the CDR3 counts 12 amino acids. The retained sequence is limited to the CDR3, 36 bases, with the frame set at the first base. For sequencing of the TCRbeta CDR3 region, genomic DNA was extracted from the sorted cells. TCRbeta CDR3 regions were sequenced using the immunoSEQ Assay. The table was pulled from immuneACCESS by TCRdb, which kept in-frame rearrangements only. Such tables lose some clones; where checked, under half of the loss comes from unresolved V genes, and the rest has no known cause. The sample table contains approximately 23,000 clones; only one count was recorded for just under 85% of them. The top ten hold approximately 50% of the sample.

The source is an adult with an advanced solid tumor such as melanoma, head and neck, liver or kidney cancer. The sequences come from CD4+ or CD8+ T cells sorted from blood, collected in a trial of the OX40 agonist ivuxolimab. This sequence uses TRBV11-2 and TRBJ2-7, with the D gene uncertain. The nucleotides read TGTGCCAGCAGCTTAGGAACCTACGAGCAGTACTTC. Translation gives CASSLGTYEQYF. Here the CDR3 is joined to the reference TRBV11-2 and TRBJ2-7 genes, and the full variable domain is: EAGVAQSPRYKIIEKRQSVAFWCNPISGHATLYWYQQILGQGPKLLIQFQNNGVVDDSQLPKDRFSAERLKGVDSTLKIQPAKLEDSAVYLCASSLGTYEQYFGPGTRLTVT.